This is a list of T cell receptor beta chains from one sample in a study of T cells in localized non-small cell lung cancer. Clones were sequenced by immunoSEQ multiplex PCR, and TCRdb holds only the in-frame ones, with some missing. The data hold roughly 14,000 clones, with 84% observed a single time. The sample was peripheral blood, taken before any cancer treatment. These receptors were obtained from a female donor aged 60 or older with stage I squamous cell lung carcinoma. Each CDR3 is given without its conserved first and last residue. Each record gives: J gene, V gene, CDR3 length, CDR3 protein.

TRBJ1-1	TRBV7-3	13	ASSLRAGMGTEAF
TRBJ2-6	TRBV27	13	ASREGGKGANVLT
TRBJ1-3	TRBV11-2	12	ASSRLSSGNTIY
TRBJ2-3	TRBV30	12	AWVVRGGSDTQY
TRBJ1-6	TRBV10-1	12	ASSLRDVNSPLH
TRBJ1-5	TRBV18	14	ASSPRGTGNNQPQH
TRBJ2-2	TRBV9	12	ASSVLQATGELF
TRBJ2-2	TRBV5-1	11	ASSLVPGRELF
TRBJ1-5	TRBV7-9	11	ASSLAQVQPQH
TRBJ2-7	TRBV6-5	12	ASSGTGRSDEQY
TRBJ2-7	TRBV7-2	15	ASSPRGASGGAYEQY
TRBJ1-3	TRBV9	12	ASSVGTLGDTIY
TRBJ1-2	TRBV19	11	ASSTTGRVGYT
TRBJ1-2	TRBV5-8	14	ASSQTETGAMYGYT
TRBJ2-5	TRBV7-9	10	ASSLASETQY
TRBJ2-7	TRBV5-4	13	ASSFHQGGSYEQY
TRBJ1-6	TRBV6-5	13	ASSFSQGSASPLH
TRBJ1-2	TRBV5-1	14	ASSPQRTSTLYGYT
TRBJ2-1	TRBV18	13	ASSPGTGPFNEQF
TRBJ2-1	TRBV12-5	14	ASGSLGLVFYNEQF
TRBJ1-2	TRBV6-5	10	ASSYYDGGYT
TRBJ2-1	TRBV2	10	ASSGTTEQQF
TRBJ1-4	TRBV5-1	13	ASSTTGRPNEKLF
TRBJ1-6	TRBV4-3	12	ASSQDRDSSPLH
TRBJ1-1	TRBV7-2	14	ASSPRGREGRTEAF
TRBJ1-2	TRBV29-1	11	SVEVGGNYGYT
TRBJ2-2	TRBV5-6	14	ASSSLAGSNTGELF
TRBJ1-2	TRBV6-1	10	ASSAEGYGYT
TRBJ2-1	TRBV2	12	ASFRAGGLNEQF
TRBJ2-1	TRBV10-3	11	AIRTGGYNEQF
TRBJ1-6	TRBV6-6	13	ASSLAGTGGSPLH
TRBJ2-7	TRBV6-5	11	ASSYSSGLEQY
TRBJ2-5	TRBV28	11	ASSLLRGVNQY